The 17 T cell receptor beta chains reported below all come from one sample, sequenced in a study of shared clonotypes between healthy human individuals. TCRdb's copy holds only in-frame clones and misses some; the assay was immunoSEQ multiplex PCR. Of around 480,000 clones in the sample, about 75% were seen once. Sequencing was performed on PBMCs. The receptors here all came from a woman between 35 and 50 years old in good health. Some clones in this sample may be carry-over from other donors' samples.

V is TRBV2 and J is TRBJ1-5; no definite D call. This CDR3 is 14 amino acids long. V gave up 7 bases and J gave up 0 bases, with 10 bases separating them. Germline values: CDR1 SNHLY, CDR2 FYNNEI. CDR3: CASMRRSSNQPQHF. CDR3 DNA: TGTGCCAGCATGAGGAGGAGTAGCAATCAGCCCCAGCATTTT.

V gene TRBV6-4 combines with J gene TRBJ2-5; no reliable D call. There are 13 residues in the CDR3. Trimming pared 8 bases from V and 4 bases from J, leaving 14 bases between. CDR1 is MRHNA, CDR2 SNTAGT, per germline. The CDR3, as DNA: TGTGCCAGCGCCCGCGAAGCTCGAGAGACCCAGTACTTC. Translating it yields CASAREARETQYF.

V usage is TRBV5-1 and J usage is TRBJ2-3; TRBD2 aligns across 11 bases. The junction had 7 bases not matched to a gene; V was cut back by 4 bases and J by 3 bases. CDR3 size: 16 residues. The germline CDR1 and CDR2 sequences are SGHRS and YFSETQ. DNA of the CDR3: TGCGCCAGCAGCCTCCCGGGGACTAGCGGAACAGATACGCAGTATTTT. It specifies CASSLPGTSGTDTQYF.

As concerns this clone: The junction and the germline gene differ at one end; a read error may be behind it. This chain connects TRBV19 to TRBJ1-1, with TRBD1 identical over 8 bases. The CDR3 consists of 15 residues. Per germline, CDR1 LNHDA and CDR2 SQIVND (reference sequence). The CDR3 DNA reads TGTGCCGGTAGGGTCTCCTACCGACAGGGGAGGCCAGCTTTCTTT. It is translated as CAGRVSYRQGRPAFF.

This chain links TRBV11-3 with TRBJ2-1; 8 bases line up with TRBD1. CDR3 length: 16 amino acids. V was clipped by 4 bases and J by 1 base; unmatched bases: 6. CDR1 is SGHNT and CDR2 is YENEEA in the germline V gene. Here the CDR3 DNA reads TGTGCCAGCAGCTCAGGGGGGACAGGTTCCTACAATGAGCAGTTCTTC. This encodes CASSSGGTGSYNEQFF. Using reference TRBV11-3 and TRBJ2-1 for the parts outside the CDR3, the full variable domain is EAGVVQSPRYKIIEKKQPVAFWCNPISGHNTLYWYLQNLGQGPELLIRYENEEAVDDSQLPKDRFSAERLKGVDSTLKIQPAELGDSAVYLCASSSGGTGSYNEQFFGPGTRLTVL.

The CDR3 coding sequence is TGCGCCAGCAGCTTGGGGGTCACCGGGGAGCTGTTTTTT. Translation gives CASSLGVTGELFF. V usage is TRBV5-1 and J usage is TRBJ2-2; no reliable D call. Deletions cut 0 bases from V and 4 bases from J, with 4 bases between. The CDR3 has 13 residues. Germline loops: CDR1 SGHRS, CDR2 YFSETQ.

Regarding this clone: At one end the junction does not follow the germline gene, possibly because of a read error. The chain employs TRBV15 and TRBJ2-7, with TRBD2 matching over 10 bases. CDR3 length: 16 amino acids. Germline CDR1 LNHNV, CDR2 YYDKDF (reference sequence). This CDR3 is CATSRDYGTSATERYF. CDR3 nucleotide sequence: TGTGCCACCAGCAGGGACTACGGGACTAGCGCGACCGAGCGGTACTTC.

This clone has ten or more counts. The chain recombines TRBV27 with TRBJ1-1; 7 nucleotides agree with TRBD1. CDR3 length equals 15 residues. The germline V gene has CDR1 MNHEY and CDR2 SMNVEV (reference sequence). J lost 3 bases, V lost 2 bases, and 6 bases had no gene match. This CDR3 reads CASSLTGTAYTEAFF. CDR3 nucleotide sequence: TGTGCCAGCAGTTTAACCGGGACAGCATACACTGAAGCTTTCTTT.

This clone was counted between two and nine times. This chain uses TRBV2 with TRBJ1-4, with a weak D call TRBD1 (5 bases). This CDR3 contains 14 residues. V lost 4 bases and J lost 5, with 11 bases in between. CDR1 SNHLY and CDR2 FYNNEI come from the germline V gene. The chain's CDR3 is CASSVRGGNEKLFF. For the CDR3, the DNA is TGTGCCAGCAGTGTGCGGGGGGGAAATGAAAAACTGTTTTTT.

To note about this clone: The same CDR3 can be traced to other DNA sequences in this sample. This rearrangement joins TRBV20-1 to TRBJ2-7; D unclear. This CDR3 spans 11 amino acids. V lost 6 bases and J lost 2, with 8 bases in between. Germline V gene data show CDR1 as DFQATT and CDR2 as SNEGSKA (reference sequence). The CDR3 nucleotides read TGCAGTGCCCCAGGCACCTACGAGCAGTACTTC. This encodes CSAPGTYEQYF.

The chain is built from TRBV6-1 and TRBJ2-5; 10 bases agree with TRBD2. V lost 7 bases to trimming and J lost 4 bases; unmatched junction nucleotides: 9. The CDR3 has 15 residues. Per the germline V gene, CDR1 is MNHNS and CDR2 is SASEGT. CDR3 sequence: CASTGTSVERETQYF. The CDR3 DNA sequence: TGTGCCAGCACCGGGACTAGCGTGGAGAGAGAGACCCAGTACTTC.

The chain combines TRBV30 with TRBJ2-5, with 9 bases lining up with TRBD1. This CDR3 comprises 15 residues. CDR1 is GTSNPN and CDR2 is SVGIG in the germline V gene (reference sequence). V shed 0 bases, J shed 2 bases, and the junction held 4 bases outside the gene matches. The CDR3 DNA sequence: TGTGCCTGGAGTGTTCACAGGGGGCTACAAGAGACCCAGTACTTC. Protein product: CAWSVHRGLQETQYF.

The chain has TRBV2 and TRBJ2-1, with D possibly being TRBD2 (5 bases). V dropped 5 bases and J dropped 7 bases, with 12 bases sitting between them. Germline CDR1 and CDR2: SNHLY and FYNNEI. The CDR3 runs 13 residues. The CDR3 nucleotides read TGTGCCAGCAGTCGGGAAAGGCAAAATGAGCAGTTCTTC. Protein: CASSRERQNEQFF. Using reference TRBV2 and TRBJ2-1 for the parts outside the CDR3, the full variable domain is EPEVTQTPSHQVTQMGQEVILRCVPISNHLYFYWYRQILGQKVEFLVSFYNNEISEKSEIFDDQFSVERPDGSNFTLKIRSTKLEDSAMYFCASSRERQNEQFFGPGTRLTVL.

Turning to this clone: The sample carries other DNA sequences with the same CDR3. This chain uses TRBV5-1 with TRBJ2-5; TRBD1 aligns across 10 bases. The CDR3 covers 14 residues. The V and J ends lost 2 bases and 4 bases, in that order; junction bases with no gene match: 2. In germline, CDR1 is SGHRS, CDR2 YFSETQ. The CDR3 loop is CASSLWTGGETQYF. DNA of the CDR3: TGCGCCAGCAGCTTATGGACAGGGGGAGAGACCCAGTACTTC. Filled out from reference TRBV5-1 and TRBJ2-5, the complete variable domain reads KAGVTQTPRYLIKTRGQQVTLSCSPISGHRSVSWYQQTPGQGLQFLFEYFSETQRNKGNFPGRFSGRQFSNSRSEMNVSTLELGDSALYLCASSLWTGGETQYFGPGTRLLVL.

In this sample, this clone turned up a few times. V is TRBV9 and J is TRBJ1-1; D call uncertain. Trimming stripped 0 bases from V and 8 bases from J, with 17 bases between. The CDR3 runs 15 residues. Germline loops: CDR1 SGDLS, CDR2 YYNGEE. The CDR3 DNA reads as TGTGCCAGCAGCGTAGTAGACACCCGGTGGGCCGAAGCTTTCTTT. This translates into CASSVVDTRWAEAFF.

Worth noting for this clone: A clone one base away is much larger, so this may be a read error. The sample has other DNA sequences that encode this CDR3 too. The rearrangement joins TRBV11-2 to TRBJ2-1, with 10 bases aligning to TRBD2. The CDR3 covers 15 residues. Trimming cost V 5 bases and J 2 bases; bases outside gene matches: 3. Germline CDR1 reads SGHAT; CDR2 reads FQNNGV. CDR3 in amino acids: CASSPGTSAYNEQFF. CDR3 DNA sequence: TGTGCCAGCAGCCCCGGGACTAGCGCCTACAATGAGCAGTTCTTC.

This clone was detected ten times or more. Other DNA sequences in the same sample also yield this CDR3. The chain is built from TRBV29-1 and TRBJ2-1; perhaps TRBD1 as D (6 bases). The germline CDR1 and CDR2 sequences are SQVTM and ANQGSEA. V lost 3 bases and J 2 bases, leaving 11 bases between the germline ends. The CDR3 has 14 amino acids. CDR3 in DNA: TGCAGCGTTGACCTGGACAGCGCCTACAATGAGCAGTTCTTC. Translated, it gives CSVDLDSAYNEQFF.